The 25 T cell receptor beta chains below come from one sample, sequenced in a study of shared clonotypes between healthy human individuals. The data were produced by immunoSEQ multiplex PCR, yet TCRdb's version contains in-frame clones alone and is incomplete. Here the sample spans about 2 million clones, approximately 94% being singletons. Only CD45RO-negative cells positively selected for CCR7 counted as naive CD8 cells, so terminally differentiated effector memory CD45RA+ cells were excluded. The sequencing sample was made of naive CD8+ T cells sorted from blood. The receptor set was obtained from a man aged 18 to 30 in good health.

This chain uses TRBV2 with TRBJ1-2; D gene ambiguous. Germline V gene lookup returns CDR1 SNHLY and CDR2 FYNNEI. The CDR3 covers 15 residues. With 0 bases removed from V and 7 bases from J, the gap between germline ends came to 15 bases. This CDR3 reads CASSEARVGYGGYTF. The CDR3 DNA reads TGTGCCAGCAGTGAAGCTAGAGTGGGGTATGGTGGCTACACCTTC. Based on the CDR3 plus reference TRBV2 and TRBJ1-2, the full variable domain is EPEVTQTPSHQVTQMGQEVILRCVPISNHLYFYWYRQILGQKVEFLVSFYNNEISEKSEIFDDQFSVERPDGSNFTLKIRSTKLEDSAMYFCASSEARVGYGGYTFGSGTRLTVV.

The V gene is TRBV11-2, the J gene TRBJ2-5, with TRBD2 identical over 10 bases. Germline lookup yields CDR1 SGHAT and CDR2 FQNNGV. V was pared by 0 bases and J by 5 bases, with 3 bases of the junction left unmatched. This CDR3 is built from 15 residues. The CDR3 spells CASSLEAGGPETQYF. The CDR3 nucleotides read TGTGCCAGCAGCTTAGAAGCGGGAGGGCCGGAGACCCAGTACTTC.

The chain carries TRBV30 and TRBJ1-3; 8 positions agree with TRBD1. The V gene end was trimmed by 5 bases and the J gene end by 0 bases; junction bases not matched to a gene: 9. The CDR3 runs to 16 residues. Germline lookup yields CDR1 GTSNPN and CDR2 SVGIG (reference sequence). The CDR3 DNA reads TGTGCCTGGGACGAATCGACAGGGGCCTCTGGAAACACCATATATTTT. It is translated as CAWDESTGASGNTIYF.

The rearrangement uses TRBV7-9 and TRBJ2-1; 8 nucleotides agree with TRBD2. V shed 6 bases and J 5 bases; nucleotides not matched to a gene: 12. This CDR3 has 16 residues. Per the germline V gene, CDR1 is SEHNR and CDR2 is FQNEAQ (reference sequence). The CDR3, as DNA: TGTGCCAGCAGTTCCAATTTAGCTAGCGGGCACAATGAGCAGTTCTTC. It yields the protein CASSSNLASGHNEQFF.

The rearrangement joins TRBV30 to TRBJ1-1; the D gene is possibly TRBD1 (5 bases). The ends were cut back, 2 bases at V and 1 base at J, with 14 bases in the middle. The CDR3 totals 15 residues. Germline lookup yields CDR1 GTSNPN and CDR2 SVGIG (reference sequence). Here the CDR3 reads CAWSYLEGKNTEAFF. CDR3 in DNA: TGTGCCTGGAGTTATCTCGAGGGGAAGAACACTGAAGCTTTCTTT. Full variable domain (outside the CDR3, taken from reference TRBV30 and TRBJ1-1): SQTIHQWPATLVQPVGSPLSLECTVEGTSNPNLYWYRQAAGRGLQLLFYSVGIGQISSEVPQNLSASRPQDRQFILSSKKLLLSDSGFYLCAWSYLEGKNTEAFFGQGTRLTVV.

The V call is TRBV13, the J call TRBJ2-1; the match to TRBD2 covers 8 bases. CDR1 and CDR2 from the germline V gene are PRHDT and FYEKMQ (reference sequence). The CDR3 totals 13 residues. V was pared by 6 bases and J by 4 bases, with 2 bases of the junction left unmatched. The CDR3 region is CASRLADYNEQFF. Written as DNA, the CDR3 is TGTGCCAGCAGACTAGCGGATTACAATGAGCAGTTCTTC.

The chain combines TRBV7-9 with TRBJ2-3; D possibly corresponds to TRBD1 (6 bases). V lost 2 bases, J lost 2 bases, and 11 bases lay in between. The CDR3 is 15 amino acids. CDR1 is SEHNR and CDR2 is FQNEAQ in the germline V gene (reference sequence). DNA of the CDR3: TGTGCCAGCAGCTTACGACAGGACCCCACAGATACGCAGTATTTT. Protein sequence: CASSLRQDPTDTQYF.

The chain recombines TRBV27 with TRBJ1-1, with 7 nucleotides matching TRBD1. This CDR3 contains 14 residues. J gave up 6 bases and V 6 bases, and 10 bases lay outside the gene matches. CDR1 is MNHEY and CDR2 is SMNVEV in the germline V gene (reference sequence). CDR3 DNA: TGTGCCAGCAGCCCAGACAGGGCCCTACCTGAAGCTTTCTTT. Protein: CASSPDRALPEAFF.

The V and J genes are TRBV27 and TRBJ2-7, with 10 positions matching TRBD1. The CDR3 loop spans 17 amino acids. CDR1 is MNHEY and CDR2 is SMNVEV in the germline V gene (reference sequence). V was pared by 5 bases and J by 3 bases, with 13 bases of the junction left unmatched. The CDR3 sequence is CASSPSPPGDRGYEQYF. DNA of the CDR3: TGTGCCAGCAGTCCCTCACCCCCTGGGGACAGGGGCTACGAGCAGTACTTC.

J is TRBJ2-1 and V is TRBV13; TRBD2 might be the D (6 bases). The CDR3 runs to 13 residues. Looked up from germline, CDR1 is PRHDT and CDR2 is FYEKMQ (reference sequence). Trimming removed 3 bases at V and 9 bases at J, with 12 bases between. In DNA form, the CDR3 reads TGTGCCAGCAGCTTTAGCGGCCCGGTTGAGCAGTTCTTC. This encodes CASSFSGPVEQFF.

The J gene is TRBJ1-5, the V gene TRBV4-1; no clear D gene. There are 14 residues in the CDR3. The V gene's germline CDR1 is MGHRA and CDR2 YSYEKL. The ends were cut back, 4 bases at V and 7 bases at J, with 14 bases in the middle. CDR3 nucleotides: TGCGCCAGCAGCCCCGATATACTGCAGCAGCCCCAGCATTTT. Its translation: CASSPDILQQPQHF.

CDR3 loop: CAWTPGAGGVWSSNQPQHF. In DNA, the CDR3 is TGTGCCTGGACCCCCGGCGCAGGGGGAGTTTGGAGTAGCAATCAGCCCCAGCATTTT. The rearrangement links TRBV30 to TRBJ1-5, with TRBD1 identical over 7 bases. Trimming removed 4 bases from V and 0 bases from J; junction bases left unmatched: 18. The CDR3 sequence is 19 residues long. Germline V gives CDR1 GTSNPN, CDR2 SVGIG (reference sequence).

The gene calls are TRBV7-9 and TRBJ2-3, with a weak D call TRBD2 (5 bases). Germline V gene data show CDR1 as SEHNR and CDR2 as FQNEAQ (reference sequence). This CDR3 is built from 16 residues. V was pared by 4 bases and J by 2 bases, with 16 bases between. CDR3 sequence reads: CASSSTGMTYTDTQYF. The CDR3, as DNA: TGTGCCAGCAGCTCCACCGGGATGACATACACAGATACGCAGTATTTT.

The V call is TRBV5-6, the J call TRBJ1-1; a weak D match, TRBD1 (5 bases). The germline V gene encodes CDR1 SGHDT and CDR2 YYEEEE. The CDR3 has 11 amino acids. V dropped 4 bases and J dropped 7 bases, with 8 bases sitting between them. CDR3 nucleotides: TGTGCCAGCAGCGTCGACAGTGAAGCTTTCTTT. It translates to CASSVDSEAFF.

This clone was observed once. The J gene is TRBJ2-1, the V gene TRBV18, with D possibly being TRBD2 (5 bases). The CDR3 loop spans 19 amino acids. V was cut by 0 bases and J by 0 bases, with 18 bases left in between. The germline CDR1 and CDR2 sequences are KGHSH and LQKENI. The CDR3 sequence is CASSPPIDMSTSSYNEQFF. The CDR3 region has the DNA TGTGCCAGCTCACCACCAATAGACATGTCCACTAGCTCCTACAATGAGCAGTTCTTC.

The chain is built from TRBV4-3 and TRBJ2-1; 8 positions match TRBD2. Per the germline V gene, CDR1 is LGHNA and CDR2 is YSLEER. The V and J ends lost 2 bases and 2 bases, in that order; junction bases with no gene match: 2. This CDR3 has 15 residues. CDR3 nucleotide sequence: TGCGCCAGCAGCCAAAGCGGGAGTGCCTACAATGAGCAGTTCTTC. It specifies CASSQSGSAYNEQFF.

The chain has TRBV7-8 and TRBJ2-3; a weak D match, TRBD2 (6 bases). CDR3 length equals 15 residues. V lost 6 bases and J 1 base, leaving 14 bases between the germline ends. Per the germline V gene, CDR1 is SGHVS and CDR2 is FQNEAQ. CDR3 amino acids: CASSPGVSGTDTQYF. CDR3 coding DNA: TGTGCCAGCAGTCCGGGGGTATCGGGCACAGATACGCAGTATTTT. The complete variable domain, with remaining parts taken from reference TRBV7-8 and TRBJ2-3, reads GAGVSQSPRYKVAKRGQDVALRCDPISGHVSLFWYQQALGQGPEFLTYFQNEAQLDKSGLPSDRFFAERPEGSVSTLKIQRTQQEDSAVYLCASSPGVSGTDTQYFGPGTRLTVL.

A note on this clone: The sample contains more than one DNA sequence encoding this CDR3. The gene calls are TRBV27 and TRBJ2-5, with 12 bases identical to TRBD2. CDR1 and CDR2 from the germline V gene are MNHEY and SMNVEV (reference sequence). The CDR3 totals 14 residues. Trimming removed 5 bases from V and 5 bases from J; junction bases left unmatched: 3. The CDR3 region has the DNA TGTGCCAGCAGTCTAGCGGGGGGGCTGGAGACCCAGTACTTC. This gives the protein CASSLAGGLETQYF.

The V and J genes are TRBV9 and TRBJ2-3, with 10 bases that match TRBD2. CDR1 is SGDLS, CDR2 YYNGEE, per germline. With 3 bases clipped from V and 3 bases from J, the junction kept 4 bases outside the gene matches. The CDR3 is 15 residues long. The CDR3 bases are TGTGCCAGCAGCGCCATAGCGGGGGGAACAGATACGCAGTATTTT. Encoded protein: CASSAIAGGTDTQYF.

The chain employs TRBV7-2 and TRBJ2-7; the D is unclear. The germline V and J ends were trimmed by 1 base and 4 bases, with 14 bases remaining between them. This CDR3 has 15 amino acids. The germline gives CDR1 SGHTA, CDR2 FQGNSA. The CDR3 here is CASSLVSPSLYEQYF. Written as DNA, the CDR3 is TGTGCCAGCAGCTTAGTGAGTCCTTCACTATACGAGCAGTACTTC. The full variable domain, rest sourced from reference TRBV7-2 and TRBJ2-7, is GAGVSQSPSNKVTEKGKDVELRCDPISGHTALYWYRQSLGQGLEFLIYFQGNSAPDKSGLPSDRFSAERTGGSVSTLTIQRTQQEDSAVYLCASSLVSPSLYEQYFGPGTRLTVT.

This clone was counted a few times. The J gene is TRBJ1-4, the V gene TRBV6-1; TRBD1 aligns across 9 bases. The ends lost 2 bases at V and 8 bases at J; junction bases unmatched: 3. Germline values: CDR1 MNHNS, CDR2 SASEGT. The CDR3 sequence is 14 residues long. Here the CDR3 reads CASSEQGTGEKLFF. As DNA, the CDR3 is TGTGCCAGCAGTGAACAGGGGACAGGGGAAAAACTGTTTTTT.

A single count supports this clone. The rearrangement links TRBV6-5 to TRBJ1-4, with a weak D call TRBD1 (5 bases). The germline V gene has CDR1 MNHEY and CDR2 SVGAGI. Trimming removed 5 bases at V and 6 bases at J, with 13 bases between. The CDR3 contains 14 residues. CDR3 nucleotide sequence: TGTGCCAGCAGTGAATCCGGGACTTATGAAAAACTGTTTTTT. This codes for CASSESGTYEKLFF.

This chain links TRBV27 with TRBJ2-7, with D perhaps TRBD2 (6 bases). The CDR3 loop spans 16 amino acids. Germline CDR1 and CDR2: MNHEY and SMNVEV (reference sequence). Trimming removed 0 bases at V and 2 bases at J, with 14 bases between. CDR3 sequence reads: CASSLSAGTGPYEQYF. The CDR3 DNA reads TGTGCCAGCAGTTTATCGGCCGGGACTGGTCCCTACGAGCAGTACTTC.

The CDR3 DNA follows: TGTGCCAGTTCAACCGATGGGGGTAACTCCTACAATGAGCAGTTCTTC. This translates into CASSTDGGNSYNEQFF. The chain combines TRBV28 with TRBJ2-1; possibly TRBD1 or TRBD2 for D (5 bases each). V was pared by 9 bases and J by 0 bases, with 18 bases between. Germline CDR1 MDHEN, CDR2 SYDVKM. The length of the CDR3 is 16 residues.

The chain employs TRBV7-2 and TRBJ1-4, with TRBD1 identical over 8 bases. V was pared by 3 bases and J by 7 bases, with 7 bases of the junction left unmatched. Germline V CDR1 and CDR2: SGHTA, FQGNSA. The CDR3 has 15 amino acids. CDR3 protein: CASSFATGEREKLFF. The CDR3 region has the DNA TGTGCCAGCAGCTTCGCGACAGGGGAACGTGAAAAACTGTTTTTT.